This is a list of T cell receptor beta chains from one sample in a study of T cell responses to AZD1222 COVID-19 vaccine. Method: immunoSEQ multiplex PCR; TCRdb's copy keeps in-frame clones and lacks some. The data hold 140,000 to 150,000 clones, with about 92% observed a single time. Sequenced here: peripheral blood, sampled 28 days after the second AZD1222 dose. The source is an adult who received the AZD1222 COVID-19 vaccine. Each CDR3 is given with its conserved first and last residue. The D gene is left open where the match is weak. Not every row has a clone size; where given, it reads once, few, many or a size class.

v_gene	abundance	j_gene	d_gene	CDR3aa	CDR3nt
TRBV16	NA	TRBJ1-5	TRBD1	CASSQSAGTDSNQPQHF	TGTGCCAGCAGCCAATCAGCCGGGACAGATAGCAATCAGCCCCAGCATTTT
TRBV5-5	NA	TRBJ1-2	TRBD1	CASSPVPGRGLGYTF	TGTGCCAGCAGCCCCGTACCGGGCAGGGGGCTGGGCTACACCTTC
TRBV28	NA	TRBJ2-7	TRBD1	CASSTGTGHYEQYF	TGTGCCAGCAGTACCGGGACAGGACACTACGAGCAGTACTTC
TRBV3-1/TRBV3-2	NA	TRBJ2-1	NA	CASSPRLPNNEQFF	TGTGCCAGCAGCCCGAGGCTCCCAAACAATGAGCAGTTCTTC
TRBV19	NA	TRBJ1-3	NA	CASTDIQSSGNTIYF	TGTGCCAGTACCGATATACAGAGCTCTGGAAACACCATATATTTT
TRBV10-3	NA	TRBJ1-2	NA	CAISGRAGDLAAWGYTF	TGTGCCATCAGTGGCCGGGCCGGGGATCTGGCTGCCTGGGGCTACACCTTC
TRBV5-4	NA	TRBJ2-3	TRBD2	CASSPPAGGWDTQYF	TGTGCCAGCAGCCCGCCAGCGGGAGGGTGGGATACGCAGTATTTT
TRBV7-2	NA	TRBJ2-2	NA	CASSLARANTGELFF	TGTGCCAGCAGCTTAGCCAGAGCGAACACCGGGGAGCTGTTTTTT
TRBV3-1/TRBV3-2	NA	TRBJ2-7	TRBD2	CASSHPGTSGRAYEQYF	TGTGCCAGCAGCCACCCCGGGACTAGCGGGAGGGCCTACGAGCAGTACTTC
TRBV9	NA	TRBJ1-2	NA	CASSVGLFEGYGYTF	TGTGCCAGCAGCGTCGGGTTGTTCGAGGGCTATGGCTACACCTTC
TRBV3-1/TRBV3-2	NA	TRBJ2-2	TRBD1	CASSQVVVGTGGTGELFF	TGTGCCAGCAGCCAAGTGGTTGTGGGGACAGGGGGAACCGGGGAGCTGTTTTTT
TRBV30	NA	TRBJ2-5	NA	CAWSTGQETQYF	TGTGCCTGGTCGACAGGTCAAGAGACCCAGTACTTC
TRBV11-2	NA	TRBJ2-5	NA	CASSLRREETQYF	TGTGCCAGCAGCTTAAGGAGGGAAGAGACCCAGTACTTC
TRBV21-1	NA	TRBJ1-3	NA	CASSIQGGSYTIYF	TGTGCCAGCAGCATCCAGGGAGGGAGTTACACCATATATTTT
TRBV4-3	NA	TRBJ1-2	NA	CASSQDPVLYGYTF	TGCGCCAGCAGCCAAGATCCGGTACTTTATGGCTACACCTTC
TRBV28	NA	TRBJ2-2	NA	CASSLRPGRGDTGELFF	TGTGCCAGCAGTTTAAGGCCGGGCAGGGGGGACACCGGGGAGCTGTTTTTT
TRBV5-1	NA	TRBJ1-4	TRBD1	CASSYQGAGGEKLFF	TGCGCCAGCAGCTATCAGGGGGCGGGCGGTGAAAAACTGTTTTTT
TRBV27	NA	TRBJ1-1	TRBD1	CASSLNRGTNTEAFF	TGTGCCAGCAGTTTAAACAGGGGAACGAACACTGAAGCTTTCTTT
TRBV18	NA	TRBJ1-1	NA	CASSPQGETEAFF	TGTGCCAGCTCACCCCAGGGAGAGACTGAAGCTTTCTTT
TRBV7-2	once	TRBJ1-2	TRBD1	CASSSKTGTVNYGYTF	TGTGCCAGCAGCTCGAAGACCGGGACAGTTAACTATGGCTACACCTTC
TRBV11-2	NA	TRBJ2-1	TRBD1	CASSYTGTGVYNEQFF	TGTGCCAGCAGCTACACCGGGACAGGAGTCTACAATGAGCAGTTCTTC
TRBV15	NA	TRBJ2-2	TRBD1	CATSRVGQGAGELFF	TGTGCCACCAGCAGAGTCGGCCAGGGGGCCGGGGAGCTGTTTTTT
TRBV6-5	NA	TRBJ2-5	NA	CASSYGRRQETQYF	TGTGCCAGCAGTTACGGGCGGCGGCAAGAGACCCAGTACTTC
TRBV28	NA	TRBJ1-2	TRBD1	CASRDRANYGYTF	TGTGCCAGCCGAGACAGGGCTAACTATGGCTACACCTTC
TRBV6-1	NA	TRBJ2-5	TRBD1	CASSEDRDQETQYF	TGTGCCAGCAGTGAGGACAGGGATCAAGAGACCCAGTACTTC
TRBV29-1	NA	TRBJ1-1	NA	CSVEVLGERGTEAFF	TGCAGCGTTGAGGTCCTCGGGGAGAGGGGCACTGAAGCTTTCTTT
TRBV12-3/TRBV12-4	NA	TRBJ2-7	NA	CASSLGYEQYF	TGTGCCAGCAGTTTAGGCTACGAGCAGTACTTC
TRBV19	NA	TRBJ2-4	NA	CASRSQGTSKNIQYF	TGTGCCAGTAGATCACAGGGGACTTCCAAAAACATTCAGTACTTC
TRBV2	once	TRBJ1-3	NA	CANGGGHSGNTIYF	TGTGCCAACGGCGGGGGTCATTCTGGAAACACCATATATTTT
TRBV19	NA	TRBJ1-2	NA	CASSLNGGEDGYTF	TGTGCCAGTAGTTTAAATGGGGGCGAGGATGGCTACACCTTC
TRBV5-1	once	TRBJ2-2	TRBD2	CASSRTSAATGELFF	TGCGCCAGCAGCCGAACTAGCGCCGCCACCGGGGAGCTGTTTTTT
TRBV4-3	NA	TRBJ2-1	NA	CASSQYARNNEQFF	TGCGCCAGCAGCCAATATGCTAGAAACAATGAGCAGTTCTTC
TRBV9	NA	TRBJ1-3	NA	CASSVDPPSPRLSGNTIYF	TGTGCCAGCAGCGTAGACCCCCCCTCACCCAGACTCTCTGGAAACACCATATATTTT
TRBV30	NA	TRBJ1-5	TRBD1	CACSVQGNQPQHF	TGTGCCTGTTCGGTACAGGGGAATCAGCCCCAGCATTTT
TRBV5-6	NA	TRBJ2-7	TRBD2	CASSFRGSGNYEQYF	TGTGCCAGCAGCTTCCGGGGTAGCGGGAACTACGAGCAGTACTTC
TRBV7-2	NA	TRBJ2-7	NA	CASSLAPPAGGAYEQYF	TGTGCCAGCAGCTTAGCTCCGCCCGCAGGGGGGGCCTACGAGCAGTACTTC
TRBV27	few	TRBJ1-4	NA	CASSSGFRKLFF	TGTGCCAGCAGTTCAGGGTTTAGAAAACTGTTTTTT
TRBV6-5	NA	TRBJ1-4	NA	CASSSTGTVSSEKLFF	TGTGCCAGCAGTTCTACCGGGACCGTTAGTAGTGAAAAACTGTTTTTT
TRBV3-1/TRBV3-2	NA	TRBJ2-1	NA	CASSLVNEQFF	TGTGCCAGCAGCCTAGTAAATGAGCAGTTCTTC
TRBV19	once	TRBJ1-6	TRBD1	CASIDSPRRTGSPLHF	TGTGCCAGTATCGACTCCCCGAGAAGGACAGGATCACCCCTCCACTTT
TRBV2	NA	TRBJ2-1	TRBD1	CASQDRGPDNNEQFF	TGTGCCAGTCAAGACAGGGGGCCCGACAACAATGAGCAGTTCTTC
TRBV6-5	NA	TRBJ1-4	NA	CASRFRATNEKLFF	TGTGCCAGCCGGTTCCGCGCAACTAATGAAAAACTGTTTTTT
TRBV28	NA	TRBJ1-6	NA	CASSLGDPSSYNSPLHF	TGTGCCAGCAGTTTAGGGGACCCCAGCTCCTATAATTCACCCCTCCACTTT
TRBV12-3/TRBV12-4	NA	TRBJ1-1	NA	CASSRAENTEAFF	TGTGCCAGCAGTAGGGCCGAGAACACTGAAGCTTTCTTT
TRBV4-1	NA	TRBJ1-1	NA	CASSHPGRVSTEAFF	TGCGCCAGCAGCCACCCGGGGAGGGTCAGTACTGAAGCTTTCTTT
TRBV29-1	NA	TRBJ2-1	TRBD2	CSGTGLAGVREQFF	TGCAGCGGGACTGGACTAGCGGGAGTCCGGGAGCAGTTCTTC
TRBV7-8	NA	TRBJ2-7	NA	CASSFGRRVATYEQYF	TGTGCCAGCAGCTTCGGTCGCAGGGTGGCTACCTACGAGCAGTACTTC
TRBV6-5	NA	TRBJ1-5	TRBD1	CASGDPGQLNQPQHF	TGTGCCAGCGGAGACCCGGGACAGCTCAATCAGCCCCAGCATTTT
TRBV7-3	few	TRBJ2-1	NA	CASSQGSYNEQFF	TGTGCCAGCAGCCAGGGCTCCTACAATGAGCAGTTCTTC
TRBV4-2	NA	TRBJ1-5	NA	CASSQDEGTQPQHF	TGTGCCAGCAGCCAAGATGAGGGGACTCAGCCCCAGCATTTT
TRBV5-1	NA	TRBJ1-6	NA	CASSLLGVDSPLHF	TGCGCCAGCAGCTTGCTTGGGGTCGATTCACCCCTCCACTTT
TRBV12-3/TRBV12-4	NA	TRBJ2-5	NA	CASSLSQETQYF	TGTGCCAGCAGTTTGAGCCAAGAGACCCAGTACTTC
TRBV28	NA	TRBJ1-1	NA	CASSDFYPEAFF	TGTGCCAGCAGTGACTTCTACCCTGAAGCTTTCTTT
TRBV4-3	once	TRBJ1-5	TRBD1	CASSLTHGQGSNQPQHF	TGCGCCAGCAGCCTCACCCACGGACAGGGCAGCAATCAGCCCCAGCATTTT
TRBV11-3	NA	TRBJ1-3	NA	CASSSRNGNTIYF	TGTGCCAGCAGCTCGAGAAATGGAAACACCATATATTTT
TRBV27	NA	TRBJ2-1	NA	CASTSPSAVYSYNEQFF	TGTGCCAGCACCTCCCCCTCCGCGGTATACTCCTACAATGAGCAGTTCTTC
TRBV19	NA	TRBJ1-2	TRBD1	CASSSTGGGYGYTF	TGTGCCAGTAGTAGTACAGGGGGCGGATATGGCTACACCTTC
TRBV6-5	NA	TRBJ1-2	TRBD1	CASIGTGPNYGYTF	TGTGCCAGCATTGGGACAGGGCCAAACTATGGCTACACCTTC
TRBV2	once	TRBJ2-1	NA	CASSSGTYNEQFF	TGTGCCAGCAGTTCCGGGACCTACAATGAGCAGTTCTTC
TRBV20-1	NA	TRBJ1-2	NA	CSAIALGYTF	TGCAGTGCTATTGCGCTTGGCTACACCTTC